This T cell receptor beta chain was sequenced during a study of beta chain features in type 1 diabetes. The study reverse transcribed the entire isolated RNA, so it sequenced expressed TCRB transcripts. Only in-frame clones appear in the TCRdb table, and some are missing; sequencing was by immunoSEQ multiplex PCR. The sample includes 900,000 or so clones, 17% of them seen just once. This CDR3 region has 13 residues. Germline V gene lookup returns CDR1 SGHDT and CDR2 YYEEEE. V lost 2 bases, J lost 7 bases, and 10 bases lay in between. This sequence originates from a woman under 30 in good health. The chain is built from TRBV5-6 and TRBJ2-1; no clear D gene. Sequenced: naive CD4+ T cells from blood. CDR3 DNA sequence: TGTGCCAGCAGCTTAGTCAGGTCGAATGAGCAGTTCTTC. Translated, it gives CASSLVRSNEQFF.